These T cell receptor beta chains were read from a single sample in a study of blood T cell repertoires in COVID-19. Here immunoSEQ multiplex PCR was the method, and the copy in TCRdb shows in-frame clones only, minus some. The sample has 55,000 to 90,000 clones, more than 65% seen once. The specimen was peripheral blood. These receptors were obtained from a woman in her 70s with acute or convalescent COVID-19. The CDR3 runs from the conserved cysteine through the conserved F or W. The D gene is left open where the match is weak. Size is stated for part of the rows, as once, few or many counts, or as a class when the clone is expanded.

J: TRBJ2-1
D: NA
V: TRBV9
size: NA
DNA: TGTGCCAGCAGCCCGGGGTCCCTAGCGACCAGCTCCTACAATGAGCAGTTCTTC
CDR3: CASSPGSLATSSYNEQFF

J: TRBJ1-2
D: NA
V: TRBV3-1/TRBV3-2
size: NA
DNA: TGTGCCAGCAGCCAAGATACCACAGGGACGTTGAACTATGGCTACACCTTC
CDR3: CASSQDTTGTLNYGYTF

J: TRBJ1-1
D: TRBD1
V: TRBV5-5
size: NA
DNA: TGTGCCAGCAGCAAACAGGGGATGAACACTGAAGCTTTCTTT
CDR3: CASSKQGMNTEAFF

J: TRBJ1-2
D: NA
V: TRBV10-3
size: NA
DNA: TGTGCCATCAGTGAATCAGGGGCCAACTATGGCTACACCTTC
CDR3: CAISESGANYGYTF

J: TRBJ2-1
D: TRBD2
V: TRBV28
size: NA
DNA: TGTGCCAGCAGTTTTGCTAGCGGGAGGGTCGGGCAGTTCTTC
CDR3: CASSFASGRVGQFF

J: TRBJ1-4
D: NA
V: TRBV10-3
size: NA
DNA: TGTGCCATCAGTGGGGGGGTCGGTGAAAAACTGTTTTTT
CDR3: CAISGGVGEKLFF

J: TRBJ1-1
D: NA
V: TRBV25-1
size: NA
DNA: TGTGCCAGCAGGGGGGGGCAGGAAAAGACTGAAGCTTTCTTT
CDR3: CASRGGQEKTEAFF

J: TRBJ2-1
D: NA
V: TRBV30
size: NA
DNA: TGTGCCCGAAGACAGACAAAAGACTACAATGAGCAGTTCTTC
CDR3: CARRQTKDYNEQFF

J: TRBJ2-5
D: NA
V: TRBV19
size: NA
DNA: TGTGCCAGTAGTATAGGAGCGTGGGAGACCCAGTACTTC
CDR3: CASSIGAWETQYF

J: TRBJ1-1
D: NA
V: TRBV7-9
size: NA
DNA: TGTGCCAGCGGAAATGACAGCAGCATTGAAGCTTTCTTT
CDR3: CASGNDSSIEAFF

J: TRBJ2-1
D: TRBD2
V: TRBV6-4
size: NA
DNA: TGTGCCAGCAGTGATTCCAACGGCGGGGGGTTCGATGAGCAGTTCTTC
CDR3: CASSDSNGGGFDEQFF

J: TRBJ2-2
D: NA
V: TRBV4-2
size: NA
DNA: TGTGCCAGCAGCCAAACTGTCCGGGACTCTACCACCGGGGAGCTGTTTTTT
CDR3: CASSQTVRDSTTGELFF

J: TRBJ1-2
D: TRBD1
V: TRBV19
size: NA
DNA: TGTGCCAGTAGTATACAGGGGGTCATCTATGGCTACACCTTC
CDR3: CASSIQGVIYGYTF

J: TRBJ2-5
D: NA
V: TRBV7-7
size: NA
DNA: TGTGCCAGCAGCCTCGGCCGGGGGGCGGGAGAGACCCAGTACTTC
CDR3: CASSLGRGAGETQYF

J: TRBJ1-1
D: TRBD1
V: TRBV5-1
size: NA
DNA: TGCGCCAGCAGCTGGGCGACAGGGCCCGTTGACACTGAAGCTTTCTTT
CDR3: CASSWATGPVDTEAFF

J: TRBJ1-5
D: NA
V: TRBV18
size: few
DNA: TGTGCCAGCTCACCGTCCTCCGGGGTAAATCTTCAGCCCCAGCATTTT
CDR3: CASSPSSGVNLQPQHF

J: TRBJ2-3
D: TRBD2
V: TRBV11-3
size: NA
DNA: TGTGCCAGCAGCTTAGAGACTAGCGGGAGGCAGTATTTT
CDR3: CASSLETSGRQYF

J: TRBJ1-5
D: NA
V: TRBV10-3
size: NA
DNA: TGTGCCATCAGTGACTCTGGGGGGGCCAATCAGCCCCAGCATTTT
CDR3: CAISDSGGANQPQHF

J: TRBJ2-3
D: TRBD1
V: TRBV23-1
size: NA
DNA: TGCGCCAGCACCCGGGACAGACACACAGATACGCAGTATTTT
CDR3: CASTRDRHTDTQYF

J: TRBJ1-5
D: TRBD1
V: TRBV7-9
size: NA
DNA: TGTGCCAGCAGCTTAGCCCCAGGGGGCCAGCCCCAGCATTTT
CDR3: CASSLAPGGQPQHF

J: TRBJ1-2
D: TRBD1
V: TRBV28
size: once
DNA: TGTGCCAGCAGCTCCGGGACAGGGGGCCTTAACTATGGCTACACCTTC
CDR3: CASSSGTGGLNYGYTF

J: TRBJ2-7
D: NA
V: TRBV4-1
size: NA
DNA: TGCGCCAGCAGCCATCTCCCCCTAACCTCCTACGAGCAGTACTTC
CDR3: CASSHLPLTSYEQYF

J: TRBJ2-1
D: NA
V: TRBV2
size: NA
DNA: TGTGCCAGCAACCCCGGGGTCGGCCATTACAATGAGCAGTTCTTC
CDR3: CASNPGVGHYNEQFF

J: TRBJ2-7
D: NA
V: TRBV13
size: NA
DNA: TGTGCCAGCAGCTTAGGCGGGCTAGCTCTCTACGAGCAGTACTTC
CDR3: CASSLGGLALYEQYF

J: TRBJ1-4
D: NA
V: TRBV30
size: NA
DNA: TGTGCCTGGAGTGTACAGGGCACGACCGGGAAACTGTTTTTT
CDR3: CAWSVQGTTGKLFF

J: TRBJ1-2
D: TRBD1
V: TRBV30
size: NA
DNA: TGTGCCTGGAGTATGAGGGACAGGGGGGGATATGGCTACACCTTC
CDR3: CAWSMRDRGGYGYTF

J: TRBJ1-5
D: TRBD1
V: TRBV6-5
size: once
DNA: TGTGCCAGCAAGGACAGGGTTGATCAGCCCCAGCATTTT
CDR3: CASKDRVDQPQHF

J: TRBJ2-5
D: TRBD1
V: TRBV7-9
size: NA
DNA: TGTGCCAGCAGCTTAGCGGGGAAGGGGGCCGAGACCCAGTACTTC
CDR3: CASSLAGKGAETQYF

J: TRBJ1-1
D: NA
V: TRBV12-3/TRBV12-4
size: NA
DNA: TGTGCCAGCAGCCCGGTACCGGACACTGAAGCTTTCTTT
CDR3: CASSPVPDTEAFF

J: TRBJ2-7
D: TRBD1
V: TRBV10-3
size: NA
DNA: TGTGCCATCAGTAGCGCCGGGACAGGGTTAGGTGACGAGCAGTACTTC
CDR3: CAISSAGTGLGDEQYF

J: TRBJ1-4
D: NA
V: TRBV7-9
size: NA
DNA: TGTGCCAGCAGCCTCATGGGGGAGGGTCTCACTAATGAAAAACTGTTTTTT
CDR3: CASSLMGEGLTNEKLFF

J: TRBJ1-1
D: NA
V: TRBV7-9
size: NA
DNA: TGTGCCAGCAGCCTAGGCCAGGGACATACTGAAGCTTTCTTT
CDR3: CASSLGQGHTEAFF

J: TRBJ2-3
D: TRBD2
V: TRBV19
size: once
DNA: TGTGCCAGTAGTCTTGCCATTCTACTAGCGGGACGCACAGATACGCAGTATTTT
CDR3: CASSLAILLAGRTDTQYF

J: TRBJ2-3
D: NA
V: TRBV29-1
size: NA
DNA: TGCAGCGTTGACGTACTGCCGGGCACAGATACGCAGTATTTT
CDR3: CSVDVLPGTDTQYF

J: TRBJ1-5
D: NA
V: TRBV7-2
size: NA
DNA: TGTGCCAGCAGCTTAGAGGCAGGGGATCAGCCCCAGCATTTT
CDR3: CASSLEAGDQPQHF

J: TRBJ2-5
D: NA
V: TRBV27
size: NA
DNA: TGTGCCAGCAGTTTTAGCGCTAAAGAGACCCAGTACTTC
CDR3: CASSFSAKETQYF

J: TRBJ2-7
D: TRBD1
V: TRBV28
size: NA
DNA: TGTGCCAGCAGTCCCAGGGACAGGGAAAGGGGAGATACCTACGAGCAGTACTTC
CDR3: CASSPRDRERGDTYEQYF

J: TRBJ2-7
D: NA
V: TRBV10-1
size: NA
DNA: TGCGCCAGCAGTGAGGCCAGGACAGCCTACGAGCAGTACTTC
CDR3: CASSEARTAYEQYF

J: TRBJ2-7
D: NA
V: TRBV27
size: NA
DNA: TGTGCCAGCAGTTTATCGCAGGGGTGGTCCTACGAGCAGTACTTC
CDR3: CASSLSQGWSYEQYF

J: TRBJ1-6
D: NA
V: TRBV28
size: NA
DNA: TGTGCCAGCAGGGGGCCATATAATTCACCCCTCCACTTT
CDR3: CASRGPYNSPLHF

J: TRBJ1-5
D: TRBD1
V: TRBV15
size: NA
DNA: TGTGCCACCAGCAGAGGTAGCGCAGACTGGACAGGCTACAATCAGCCCCAGCATTTT
CDR3: CATSRGSADWTGYNQPQHF

J: TRBJ2-1
D: NA
V: TRBV14
size: NA
DNA: TGTGCCAGCAGCCACCTCTTAGGGGCCCCCTACAATGAGCAGTTCTTC
CDR3: CASSHLLGAPYNEQFF

J: TRBJ2-7
D: NA
V: TRBV7-9
size: NA
DNA: TGTGCCAGCAGCTTAAATTTGGGGGGGCGCGAGCAGTACTTC
CDR3: CASSLNLGGREQYF

J: TRBJ1-2
D: NA
V: TRBV6-9
size: NA
DNA: TGTGCCAGCAGTTATCGACTGGACACTAACTATGGCTACACCTTC
CDR3: CASSYRLDTNYGYTF

J: TRBJ2-7
D: TRBD2
V: TRBV2
size: NA
DNA: TGTGCCAGCAGCCAACTAGCGGTAATATACGAGCAGTACTTC
CDR3: CASSQLAVIYEQYF

J: TRBJ1-2
D: TRBD1
V: TRBV29-1
size: NA
DNA: TGCAGCGCATTTACAGGGGCCTCAGCTAACTATGGCTACACCTTC
CDR3: CSAFTGASANYGYTF

J: TRBJ1-3
D: NA
V: TRBV6-1
size: NA
DNA: TGTGCCAGCAGTGAAATATTCGGCAGAGGTGGAAACACCATATATTTT
CDR3: CASSEIFGRGGNTIYF

J: TRBJ1-1
D: NA
V: TRBV6-2/TRBV6-3
size: NA
DNA: TGTGCCAGCAGTTTAAAACAGGGGAACACTGAAGCTTTCTTT
CDR3: CASSLKQGNTEAFF

J: TRBJ2-3
D: TRBD1
V: TRBV18
size: NA
DNA: TGTGCCAGCTCACCAATTCCGAAGACAGGGAGCACAGATACGCAGTATTTT
CDR3: CASSPIPKTGSTDTQYF

J: TRBJ1-5
D: NA
V: TRBV24-1
size: NA
DNA: TGTGCCACCAGTGATGGGGACATTAATCAGCCCCAGCATTTT
CDR3: CATSDGDINQPQHF

J: TRBJ1-1
D: NA
V: TRBV27
size: NA
DNA: TGTGCCAGCAGCTCGGAGACAGGAAAAGCTTTCTTT
CDR3: CASSSETGKAFF

J: TRBJ1-6
D: NA
V: TRBV7-2
size: NA
DNA: TGTGCCAGCAGCGACACGGAGCAGGGTGGTTCACCCCTCCACTTT
CDR3: CASSDTEQGGSPLHF